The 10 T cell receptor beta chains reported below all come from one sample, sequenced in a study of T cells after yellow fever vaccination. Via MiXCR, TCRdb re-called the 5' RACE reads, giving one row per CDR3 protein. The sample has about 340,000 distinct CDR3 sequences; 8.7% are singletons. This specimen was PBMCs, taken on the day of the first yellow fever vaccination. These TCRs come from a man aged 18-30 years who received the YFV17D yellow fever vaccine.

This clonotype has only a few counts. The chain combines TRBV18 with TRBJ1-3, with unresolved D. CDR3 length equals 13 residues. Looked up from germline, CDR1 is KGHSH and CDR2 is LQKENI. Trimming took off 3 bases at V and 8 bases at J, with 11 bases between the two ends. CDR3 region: CASSPTNADTIYF. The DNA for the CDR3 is TGTGCCAGCTCACCTACGAATGCGGACACCATATATTTT.

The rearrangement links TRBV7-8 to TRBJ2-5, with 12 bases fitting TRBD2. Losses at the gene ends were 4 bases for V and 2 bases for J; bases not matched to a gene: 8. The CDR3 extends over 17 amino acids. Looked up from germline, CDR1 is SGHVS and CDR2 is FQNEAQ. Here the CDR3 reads CASSYFGLAGIQETQYF. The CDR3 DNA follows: TGTGCCAGCAGCTACTTCGGACTAGCGGGGATACAAGAGACCCAGTACTTC.

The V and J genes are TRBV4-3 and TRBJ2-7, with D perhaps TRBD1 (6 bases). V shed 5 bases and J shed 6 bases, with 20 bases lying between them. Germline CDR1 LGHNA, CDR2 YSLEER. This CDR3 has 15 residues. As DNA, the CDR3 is TGCGCCAGCAGCACCCGACAGGCTCCTAGTTCCGAGCAGTACTTC. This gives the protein CASSTRQAPSSEQYF.

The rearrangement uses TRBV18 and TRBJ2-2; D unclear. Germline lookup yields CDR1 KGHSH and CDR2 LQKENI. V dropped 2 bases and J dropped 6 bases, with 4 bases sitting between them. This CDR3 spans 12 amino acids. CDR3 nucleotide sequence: TGTGCCAGCTCACCAGTCTCCGGGGAGCTGTTTTTT. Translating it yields CASSPVSGELFF.

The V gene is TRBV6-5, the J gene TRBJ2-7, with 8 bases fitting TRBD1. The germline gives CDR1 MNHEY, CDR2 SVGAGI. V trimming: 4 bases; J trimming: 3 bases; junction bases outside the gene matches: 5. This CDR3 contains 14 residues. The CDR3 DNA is TGTGCCAGCAGTTCCCGGGACAGGCTCTACGAGCAGTACGTC. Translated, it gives CASSSRDRLYEQYV.

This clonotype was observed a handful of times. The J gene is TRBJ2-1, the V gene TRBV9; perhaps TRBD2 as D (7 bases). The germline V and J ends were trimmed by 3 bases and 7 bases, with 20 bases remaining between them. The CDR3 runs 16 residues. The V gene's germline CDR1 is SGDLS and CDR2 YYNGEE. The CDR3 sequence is CASSAALRGGRNEQFF. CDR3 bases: TGTGCCAGCAGCGCGGCCCTTAGGGGGGGAAGGAATGAGCAGTTCTTC.

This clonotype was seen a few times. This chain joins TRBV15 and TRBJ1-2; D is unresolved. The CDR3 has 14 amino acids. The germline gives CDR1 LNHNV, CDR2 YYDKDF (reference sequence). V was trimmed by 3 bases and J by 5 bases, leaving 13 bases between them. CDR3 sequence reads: CATSSLGRTYGYTF. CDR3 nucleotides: TGTGCCACCAGCAGTTTGGGCCGAACGTATGGCTACACCTTC.

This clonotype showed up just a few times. The CDR3 here is CASSPTGVFTEAFF. CDR3 coding DNA: TGTGCCAGTAGTCCCACAGGAGTTTTCACTGAAGCTTTCTTT. The rearrangement links TRBV19 to TRBJ1-1; weak D call: TRBD1 (5 bases). V lost 5 bases, J lost 4 bases, and 14 bases lay in between. The CDR3 loop spans 14 amino acids. Germline CDR1 is LNHDA and CDR2 is SQIVND (reference sequence).

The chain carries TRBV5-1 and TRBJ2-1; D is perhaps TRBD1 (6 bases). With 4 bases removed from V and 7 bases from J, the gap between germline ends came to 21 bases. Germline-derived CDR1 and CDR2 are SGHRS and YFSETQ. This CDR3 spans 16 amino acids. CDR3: CASSRRGGSPPNEQFF. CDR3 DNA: TGCGCCAGCAGCCGCCGAGGGGGTAGTCCCCCAAATGAGCAGTTCTTC.

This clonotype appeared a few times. The CDR3 sequence is CATSREDSTDTQYF. The DNA for the CDR3 is TGTGCCACCAGCAGAGAAGACAGCACAGATACGCAGTATTTT. The chain links TRBV15 to TRBJ2-3; D uncertain. This CDR3 is built from 14 residues. Germline lookup yields CDR1 LNHNV and CDR2 YYDKDF (reference sequence). Trimming cost V 0 bases and J 0 bases, with 4 bases left between them.